These T cell receptor beta chains were read from a single sample in a study of blood T cell repertoires in COVID-19. Some clones are missing from TCRdb's copy, which holds only in-frame ones; the method was immunoSEQ multiplex PCR. The table includes about 61,000 clones, roughly 86% detected once. The source material was peripheral blood. These TCRs come from a woman aged 45-59 years with active or convalescent COVID-19. Each CDR3 is given with its conserved first and last residue. A D gene is named only where the DNA matches it firmly. Size values are once, few and many counts, or a class for expanded clones, and some rows have none.

J gene | CDR3 length | clone size | V gene | D gene | CDR3 DNA | CDR3 protein
TRBJ1-4 | 14 | NA | TRBV6-1 | NA | TGTGCCAGCAGTGAGGGGCGCACTAATGAAAAACTGTTTTTT | CASSEGRTNEKLFF
TRBJ2-7 | 15 | NA | TRBV6-5 | TRBD2 | TGTGCCAGCAGGGCCCTAGCGGTGGGCTCCTACGAGCAGTACTTC | CASRALAVGSYEQYF
TRBJ1-4 | 13 | NA | TRBV11-2 | TRBD1 | TGTGCCAGCAGCTTGGGACAGGGTGAAAAACTGTTTTTT | CASSLGQGEKLFF
TRBJ2-1 | 15 | few | TRBV18 | TRBD2 | TGTGCCAGCTCACCCTCTCTAGCGGGAGATCGTGAGCAGTTCTTC | CASSPSLAGDREQFF
TRBJ2-7 | 14 | NA | TRBV9 | NA | TGTGCCAGCAGCGTAAGAGCGGAGACCTACGAGCAGTACTTC | CASSVRAETYEQYF
TRBJ1-5 | 15 | few | TRBV3-1/TRBV3-2 | TRBD1 | TGTGCCAGCAGCCCCCGACAGGGCTCTAATCAGCCCCAGCATTTT | CASSPRQGSNQPQHF
TRBJ2-3 | 12 | NA | TRBV18 | NA | TGTGCCAGCTCACCCGTCACAGATACGCAGTATTTT | CASSPVTDTQYF
TRBJ2-1 | 13 | NA | TRBV29-1 | TRBD2 | TGCAGCGTTGAAGAGCGGGAGTTCAATGAGCAGTTCTTC | CSVEEREFNEQFF
TRBJ2-3 | 18 | NA | TRBV4-1 | NA | TGCGCCAGCAGCCAAGGAGCATTTCGGGAGAGTAGCACAGATACGCAGTATTTT | CASSQGAFRESSTDTQYF
TRBJ1-4 | 17 | NA | TRBV27 | NA | TGTGCCAGCAGAGACTCTGGGTTCTTTCGGACTAATGAAAAACTGTTTTTT | CASRDSGFFRTNEKLFF
TRBJ2-1 | 15 | NA | TRBV7-3 | NA | TGTGCCAGCAGCCCCACTTCAGGAGGCATCGGTGAGCAGTTCTTC | CASSPTSGGIGEQFF